The sequence of this T cell receptor beta chain was determined in a study of T-cell memory formation after mild COVID-19. Using constant-segment primers, 5'RACE produced TCR alpha and TCR beta cDNA libraries carrying sample barcodes and UMIs. One entry per CDR3 protein, called by TCRdb with MiXCR from the 5' RACE reads. This table has about 440,000 distinct CDR3 sequences, over 15% appearing once. The CDR3 has 16 residues. The V gene's germline CDR1 is MNHEY and CDR2 SVGAGI. Trimming cost V 5 bases and J 1 base; bases outside gene matches: 6. The sequence was collected from an adult woman who had mild COVID-19 (a few samples of this study predate the infection). Cell type and time point are not known. The chain is built from TRBV6-5 and TRBJ2-3, with 10 bases identical to TRBD2. The sequenced sample consisted of PBMCs or a T cell subset sorted from them (not recorded which). The CDR3 bases are TGTGCCAGCAGTCCCACACTAGCGGGGCGCACAGATACGCAGTATTTT. Amino acid sequence: CASSPTLAGRTDTQYF.